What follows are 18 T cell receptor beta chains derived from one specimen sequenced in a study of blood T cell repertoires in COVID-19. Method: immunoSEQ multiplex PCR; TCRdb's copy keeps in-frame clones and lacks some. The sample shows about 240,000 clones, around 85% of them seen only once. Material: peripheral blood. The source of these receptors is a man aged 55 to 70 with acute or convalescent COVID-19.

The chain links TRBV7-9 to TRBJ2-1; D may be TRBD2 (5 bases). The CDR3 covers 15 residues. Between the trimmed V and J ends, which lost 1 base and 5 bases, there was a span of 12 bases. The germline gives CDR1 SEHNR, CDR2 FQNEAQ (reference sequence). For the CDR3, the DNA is TGTGCCAGCAGCTTAGTCGGCTCGGGAAACAATGAGCAGTTCTTC. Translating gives CASSLVGSGNNEQFF.

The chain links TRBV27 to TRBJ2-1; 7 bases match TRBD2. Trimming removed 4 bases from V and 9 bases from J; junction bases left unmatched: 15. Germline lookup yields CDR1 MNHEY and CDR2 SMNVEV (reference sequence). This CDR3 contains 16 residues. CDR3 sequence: CASSSARGLQWSEQFF. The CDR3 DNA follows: TGTGCCAGCAGTTCCGCCCGGGGACTACAATGGAGTGAGCAGTTCTTC.

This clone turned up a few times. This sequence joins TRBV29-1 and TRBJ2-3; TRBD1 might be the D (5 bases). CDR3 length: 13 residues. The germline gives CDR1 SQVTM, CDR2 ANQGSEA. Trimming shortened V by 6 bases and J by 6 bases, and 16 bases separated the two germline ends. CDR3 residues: CSVGAGYEDTQYF. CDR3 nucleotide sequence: TGCAGCGTAGGGGCAGGGTATGAGGATACGCAGTATTTT.

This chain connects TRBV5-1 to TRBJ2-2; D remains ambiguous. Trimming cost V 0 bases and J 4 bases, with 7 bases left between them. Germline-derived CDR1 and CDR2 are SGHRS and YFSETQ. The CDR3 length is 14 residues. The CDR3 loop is CASSLAQATGELFF. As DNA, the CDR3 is TGCGCCAGCAGCTTGGCCCAGGCCACCGGGGAGCTGTTTTTT.

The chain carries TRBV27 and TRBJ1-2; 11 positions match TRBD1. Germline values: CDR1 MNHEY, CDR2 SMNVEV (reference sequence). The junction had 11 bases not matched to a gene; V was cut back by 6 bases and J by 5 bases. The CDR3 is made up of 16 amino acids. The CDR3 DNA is TGTGCCAGCAGACGGACAGGGGGCCAGGGGCTATATGGCTACACCTTC. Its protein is CASRRTGGQGLYGYTF.

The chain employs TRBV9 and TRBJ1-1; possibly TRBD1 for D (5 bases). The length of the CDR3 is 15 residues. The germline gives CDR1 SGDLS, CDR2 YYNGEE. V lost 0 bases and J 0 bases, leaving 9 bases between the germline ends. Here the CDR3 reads CASSVGGIMNTEAFF. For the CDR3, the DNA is TGTGCCAGCAGCGTAGGGGGCATAATGAACACTGAAGCTTTCTTT. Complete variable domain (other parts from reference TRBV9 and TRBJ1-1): DSGVTQTPKHLITATGQRVTLRCSPRSGDLSVYWYQQSLDQGLQFLIQYYNGEERAKGNILERFSAQQFPDLHSELNLSSLELGDSALYFCASSVGGIMNTEAFFGQGTRLTVV.

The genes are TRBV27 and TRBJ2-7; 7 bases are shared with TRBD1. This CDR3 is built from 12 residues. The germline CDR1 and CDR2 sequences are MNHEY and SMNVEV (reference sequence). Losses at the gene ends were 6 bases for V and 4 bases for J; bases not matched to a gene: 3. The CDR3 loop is CASRPGGYEQYF. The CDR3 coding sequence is TGTGCCAGCAGACCAGGGGGTTACGAGCAGTACTTC.

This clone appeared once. The CDR3 nucleotides read TGTGCCAGCAGCTTAGTTCGGAACACTGAAGCTTTCTTT. Amino acid sequence: CASSLVRNTEAFF. This chain uses TRBV11-3 with TRBJ1-1; D is uncertain. Per the germline V gene, CDR1 is SGHNT and CDR2 is YENEEA. The germline V and J ends were trimmed by 1 base and 1 base, with 4 bases remaining between them. The CDR3 spans 13 residues.

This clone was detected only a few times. The CDR3 sequence is CASSLDPLSSYNEQFF. The DNA of the CDR3 is TGTGCCAGCAGCTTAGACCCTCTTAGCTCCTACAATGAGCAGTTCTTC. The V and J genes are TRBV11-2 and TRBJ2-1; the D is unclear. Per the germline V gene, CDR1 is SGHAT and CDR2 is FQNNGV. Trimming removed 0 bases at V and 0 bases at J, with 9 bases between. CDR3 length: 16 residues.

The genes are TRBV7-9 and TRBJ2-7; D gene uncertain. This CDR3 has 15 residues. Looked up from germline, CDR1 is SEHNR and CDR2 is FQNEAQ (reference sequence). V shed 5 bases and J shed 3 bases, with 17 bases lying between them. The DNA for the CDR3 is TGTGCCAGCAGCCCAGACCGACAAATAATCTACGAGCAGTACTTC. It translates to CASSPDRQIIYEQYF.

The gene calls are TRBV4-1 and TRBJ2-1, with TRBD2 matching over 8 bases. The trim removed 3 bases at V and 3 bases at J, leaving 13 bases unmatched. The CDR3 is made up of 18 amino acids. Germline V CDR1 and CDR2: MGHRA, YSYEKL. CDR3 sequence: CASSQNTGAGGDYNEQFF. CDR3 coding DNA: TGCGCCAGCAGCCAGAACACTGGTGCGGGAGGTGACTACAATGAGCAGTTCTTC.

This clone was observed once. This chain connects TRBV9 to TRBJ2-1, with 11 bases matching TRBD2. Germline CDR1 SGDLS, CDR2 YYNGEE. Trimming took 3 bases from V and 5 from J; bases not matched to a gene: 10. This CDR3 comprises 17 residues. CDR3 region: CASSATTSGALNNEQFF. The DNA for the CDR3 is TGTGCCAGCAGCGCGACGACTAGCGGGGCACTTAACAATGAGCAGTTCTTC.

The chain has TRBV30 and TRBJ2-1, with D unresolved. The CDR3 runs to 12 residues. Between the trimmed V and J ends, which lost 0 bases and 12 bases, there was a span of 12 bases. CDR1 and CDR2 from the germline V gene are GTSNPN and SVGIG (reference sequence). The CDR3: CAWSVPSERQFF. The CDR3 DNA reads TGTGCCTGGAGTGTACCGTCCGAGCGGCAGTTCTTC.

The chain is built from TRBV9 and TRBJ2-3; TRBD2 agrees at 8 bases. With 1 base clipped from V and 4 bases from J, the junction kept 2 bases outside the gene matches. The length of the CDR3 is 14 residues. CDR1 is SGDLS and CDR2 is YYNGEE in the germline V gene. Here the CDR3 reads CASSVTSGSDTQYF. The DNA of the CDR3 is TGTGCCAGCAGCGTAACTAGCGGCTCAGATACGCAGTATTTT.

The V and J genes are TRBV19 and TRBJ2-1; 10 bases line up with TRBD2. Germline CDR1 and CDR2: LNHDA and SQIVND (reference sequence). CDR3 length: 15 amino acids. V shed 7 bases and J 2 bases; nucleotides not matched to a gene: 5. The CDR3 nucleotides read TGTGCCAGTACCCGGACTAGCGGAACCTACAATGAGCAGTTCTTC. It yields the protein CASTRTSGTYNEQFF.

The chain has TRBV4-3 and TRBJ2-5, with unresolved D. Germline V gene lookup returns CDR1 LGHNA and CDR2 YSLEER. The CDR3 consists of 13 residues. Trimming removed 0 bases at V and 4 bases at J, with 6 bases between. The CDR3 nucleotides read TGCGCCAGCAGCCAAGATTCGGGAGAGACCCAGTACTTC. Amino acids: CASSQDSGETQYF.

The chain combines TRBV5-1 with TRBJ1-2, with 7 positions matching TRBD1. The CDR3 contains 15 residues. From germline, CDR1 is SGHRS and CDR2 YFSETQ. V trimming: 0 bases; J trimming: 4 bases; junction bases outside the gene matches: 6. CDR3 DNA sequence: TGCGCCAGCAGCTTGGCCCCGGACAGGAGCTATGGCTACACCTTC. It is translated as CASSLAPDRSYGYTF. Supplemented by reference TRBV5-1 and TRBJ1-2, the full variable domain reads KAGVTQTPRYLIKTRGQQVTLSCSPISGHRSVSWYQQTPGQGLQFLFEYFSETQRNKGNFPGRFSGRQFSNSRSEMNVSTLELGDSALYLCASSLAPDRSYGYTFGSGTRLTVV.

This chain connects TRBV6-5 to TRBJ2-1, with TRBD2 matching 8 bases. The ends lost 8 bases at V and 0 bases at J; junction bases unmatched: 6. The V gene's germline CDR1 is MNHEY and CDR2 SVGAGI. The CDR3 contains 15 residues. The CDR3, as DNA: TGTGCCAGCTTTTCAAGCGGGAGCTCCTACAATGAGCAGTTCTTC. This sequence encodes CASFSSGSSYNEQFF.